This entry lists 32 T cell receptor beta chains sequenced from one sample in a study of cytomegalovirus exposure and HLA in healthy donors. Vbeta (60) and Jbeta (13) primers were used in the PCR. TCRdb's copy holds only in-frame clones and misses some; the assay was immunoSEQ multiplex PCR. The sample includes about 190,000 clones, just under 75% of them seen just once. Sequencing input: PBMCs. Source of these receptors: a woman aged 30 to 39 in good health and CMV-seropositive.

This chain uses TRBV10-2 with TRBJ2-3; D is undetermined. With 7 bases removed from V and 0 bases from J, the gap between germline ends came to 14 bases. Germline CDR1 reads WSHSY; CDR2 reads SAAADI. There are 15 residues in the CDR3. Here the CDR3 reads CASTRSSSSTDTQYF. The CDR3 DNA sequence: TGCGCCAGCACCCGGAGCAGCTCTAGCACAGATACGCAGTATTTT.

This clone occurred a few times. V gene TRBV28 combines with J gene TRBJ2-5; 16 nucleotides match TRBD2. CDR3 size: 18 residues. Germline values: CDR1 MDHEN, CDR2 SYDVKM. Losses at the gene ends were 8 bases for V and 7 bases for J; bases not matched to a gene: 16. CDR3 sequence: CASRSGTSGRARGGTQYF. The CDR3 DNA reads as TGTGCCAGCCGGTCCGGGACTAGCGGGAGGGCCCGGGGGGGGACCCAGTACTTC.

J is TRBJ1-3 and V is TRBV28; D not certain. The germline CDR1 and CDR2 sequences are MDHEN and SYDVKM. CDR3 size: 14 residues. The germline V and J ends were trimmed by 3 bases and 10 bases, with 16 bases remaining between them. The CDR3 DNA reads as TGTGCCAGCAGTTTTAGCCGCCGACTAGGGACCATATATTTT. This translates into CASSFSRRLGTIYF.

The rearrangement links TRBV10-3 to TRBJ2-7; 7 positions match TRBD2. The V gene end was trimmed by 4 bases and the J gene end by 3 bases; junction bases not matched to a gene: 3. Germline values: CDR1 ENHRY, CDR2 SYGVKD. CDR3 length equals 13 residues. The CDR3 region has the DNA TGTGCCATCAGTGGGCAGCGGGGCTACGAGCAGTACTTC. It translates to CAISGQRGYEQYF.

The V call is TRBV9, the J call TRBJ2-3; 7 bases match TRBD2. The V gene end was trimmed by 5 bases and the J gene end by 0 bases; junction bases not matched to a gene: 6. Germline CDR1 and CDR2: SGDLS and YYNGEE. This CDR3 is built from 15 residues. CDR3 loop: CASSLSGGSTDTQYF. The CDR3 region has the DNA TGTGCCAGCAGTCTCTCGGGGGGTAGCACAGATACGCAGTATTTT.

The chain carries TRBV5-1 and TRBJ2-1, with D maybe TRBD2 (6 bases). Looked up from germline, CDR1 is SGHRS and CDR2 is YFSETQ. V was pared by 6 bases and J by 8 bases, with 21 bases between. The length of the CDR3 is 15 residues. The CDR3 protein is CASMEGGLGRDEQFF. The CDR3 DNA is TGCGCCAGCATGGAAGGAGGGCTAGGGCGCGATGAGCAGTTCTTC.

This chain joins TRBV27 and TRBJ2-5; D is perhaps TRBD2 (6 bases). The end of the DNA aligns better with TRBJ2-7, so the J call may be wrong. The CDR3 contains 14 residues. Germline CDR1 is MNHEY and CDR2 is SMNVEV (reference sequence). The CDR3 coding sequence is TGTGCCAGCCGAGTCCGGGGGAGCTCCTACGAGCAGTACTTC. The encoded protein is CASRVRGSSYEQYF.

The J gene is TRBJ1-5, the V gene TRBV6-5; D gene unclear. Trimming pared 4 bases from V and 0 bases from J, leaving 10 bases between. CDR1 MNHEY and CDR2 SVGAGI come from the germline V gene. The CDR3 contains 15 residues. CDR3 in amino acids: CASSSHPGSNQPQHF. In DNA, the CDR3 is TGTGCCAGCAGTTCCCACCCAGGTAGCAATCAGCCCCAGCATTTT.

CDR3 nucleotides: TGTGCCAGCAGCCCAAGGCGGGAGCGGCCGCAAGATACGCAGTATTTT. Translation gives CASSPRRERPQDTQYF. This chain connects TRBV13 to TRBJ2-3; the match to TRBD2 covers 7 bases. Per germline, CDR1 PRHDT and CDR2 FYEKMQ (reference sequence). The CDR3 totals 16 residues. Unmatched junction bases numbered 13, after V lost 5 bases and J lost 5 bases.

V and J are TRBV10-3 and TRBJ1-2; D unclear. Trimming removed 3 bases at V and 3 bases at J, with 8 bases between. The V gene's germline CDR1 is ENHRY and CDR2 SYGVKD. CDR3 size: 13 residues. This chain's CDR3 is CAISDLGYYGYTF. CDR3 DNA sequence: TGTGCCATCAGTGATCTAGGTTACTATGGCTACACCTTC.

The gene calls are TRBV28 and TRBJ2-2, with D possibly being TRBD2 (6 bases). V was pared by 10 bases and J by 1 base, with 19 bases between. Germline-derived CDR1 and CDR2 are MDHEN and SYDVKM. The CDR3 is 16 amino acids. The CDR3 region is CAILGGPGRNTGELFF. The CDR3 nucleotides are TGTGCCATCCTCGGGGGTCCGGGACGGAACACCGGGGAGCTGTTTTTT.

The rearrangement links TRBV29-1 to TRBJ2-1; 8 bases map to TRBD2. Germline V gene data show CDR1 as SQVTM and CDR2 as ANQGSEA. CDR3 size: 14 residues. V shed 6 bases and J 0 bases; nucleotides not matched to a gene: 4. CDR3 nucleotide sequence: TGCAGCGTGGAGCGGGAGCGCTCCTACAATGAGCAGTTCTTC. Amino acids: CSVERERSYNEQFF.

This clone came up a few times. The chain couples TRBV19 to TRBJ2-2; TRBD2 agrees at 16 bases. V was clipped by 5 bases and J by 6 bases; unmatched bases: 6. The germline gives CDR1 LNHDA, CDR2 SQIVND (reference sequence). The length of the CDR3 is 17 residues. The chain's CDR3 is CASSVGLAGGPAGELFF. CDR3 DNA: TGTGCCAGTAGTGTGGGACTAGCGGGAGGGCCCGCCGGGGAGCTGTTTTTT. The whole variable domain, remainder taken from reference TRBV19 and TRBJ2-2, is DGGITQSPKYLFRKEGQNVTLSCEQNLNHDAMYWYRQDPGQGLRLIYYSQIVNDFQKGDIAEGYSVSREKKESFPLTVTSAQKNPTAFYLCASSVGLAGGPAGELFFGEGSRLTVL.

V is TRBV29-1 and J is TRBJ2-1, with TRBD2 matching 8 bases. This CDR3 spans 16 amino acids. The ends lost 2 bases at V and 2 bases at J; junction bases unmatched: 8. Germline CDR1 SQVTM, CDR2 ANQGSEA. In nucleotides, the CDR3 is TGCAGCGTTGAACGCCCTACTAGCGGTCCCTACAATGAGCAGTTCTTC. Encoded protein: CSVERPTSGPYNEQFF.

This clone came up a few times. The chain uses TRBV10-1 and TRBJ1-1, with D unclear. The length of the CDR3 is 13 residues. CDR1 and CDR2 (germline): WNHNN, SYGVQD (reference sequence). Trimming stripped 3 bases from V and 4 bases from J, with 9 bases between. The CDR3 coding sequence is TGCGCCAGCAGTGACAGCCGGGGCACTGAAGCTTTCTTT. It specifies CASSDSRGTEAFF.

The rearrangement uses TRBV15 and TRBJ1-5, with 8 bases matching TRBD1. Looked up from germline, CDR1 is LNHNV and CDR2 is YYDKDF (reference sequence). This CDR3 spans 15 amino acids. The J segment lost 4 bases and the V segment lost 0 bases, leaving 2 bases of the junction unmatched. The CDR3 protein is CATSREDRDNQPQHF. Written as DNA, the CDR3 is TGTGCCACCAGCAGAGAGGACAGGGATAATCAGCCCCAGCATTTT.

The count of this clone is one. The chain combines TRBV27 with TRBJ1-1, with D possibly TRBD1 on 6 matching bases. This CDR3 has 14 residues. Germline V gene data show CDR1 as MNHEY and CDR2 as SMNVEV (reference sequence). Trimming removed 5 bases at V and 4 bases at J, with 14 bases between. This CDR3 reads CASSHRVMGTEAFF. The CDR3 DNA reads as TGTGCCAGCAGTCACAGGGTGATGGGCACTGAAGCTTTCTTT.

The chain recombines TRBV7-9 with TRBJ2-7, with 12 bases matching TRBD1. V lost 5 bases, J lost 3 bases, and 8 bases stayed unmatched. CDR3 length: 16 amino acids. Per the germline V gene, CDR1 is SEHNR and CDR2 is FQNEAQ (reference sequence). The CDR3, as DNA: TGTGCCAGCAGCCGGGGGACAGGGGGCATTTTCTACGAGCAGTACTTC. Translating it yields CASSRGTGGIFYEQYF.

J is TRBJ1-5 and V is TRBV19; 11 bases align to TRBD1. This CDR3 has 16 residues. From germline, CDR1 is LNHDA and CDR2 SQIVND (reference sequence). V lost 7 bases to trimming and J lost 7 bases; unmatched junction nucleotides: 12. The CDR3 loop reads CASTPGQGAFTQPQHF. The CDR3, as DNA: TGTGCCAGTACCCCAGGACAGGGGGCATTCACCCAGCCCCAGCATTTT.

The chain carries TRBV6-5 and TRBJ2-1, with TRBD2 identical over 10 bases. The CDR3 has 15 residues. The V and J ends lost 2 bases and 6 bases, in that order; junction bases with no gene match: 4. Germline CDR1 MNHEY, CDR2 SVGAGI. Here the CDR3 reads CASSYALAGGNEQFF. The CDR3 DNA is TGTGCCAGCAGTTACGCATTAGCGGGAGGCAATGAGCAGTTCTTC.

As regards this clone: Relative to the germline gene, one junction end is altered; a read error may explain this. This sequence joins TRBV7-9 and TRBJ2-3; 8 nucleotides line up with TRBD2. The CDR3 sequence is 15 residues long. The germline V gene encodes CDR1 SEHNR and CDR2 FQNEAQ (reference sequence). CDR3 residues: CSSSASGSSTDTQYF. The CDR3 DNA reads TGTTCCAGCAGCGCTAGCGGGTCTAGCACAGATACGCAGTATTTT.

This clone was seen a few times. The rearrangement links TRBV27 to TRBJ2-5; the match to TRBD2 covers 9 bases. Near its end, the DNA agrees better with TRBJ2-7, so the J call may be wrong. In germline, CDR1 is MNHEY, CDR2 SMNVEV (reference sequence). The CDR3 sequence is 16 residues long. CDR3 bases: TGTGCCAGCAGTGCCCAAGCGGGAGGCCTCTCCTACGAGCAGTACTTC. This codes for CASSAQAGGLSYEQYF.

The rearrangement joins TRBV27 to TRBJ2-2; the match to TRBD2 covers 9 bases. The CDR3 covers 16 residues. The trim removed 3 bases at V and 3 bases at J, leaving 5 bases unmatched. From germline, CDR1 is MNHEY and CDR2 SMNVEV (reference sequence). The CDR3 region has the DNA TGTGCCAGCAGTTTCCGGACTAGCGCCCACACCGGGGAGCTGTTTTTT. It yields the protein CASSFRTSAHTGELFF.

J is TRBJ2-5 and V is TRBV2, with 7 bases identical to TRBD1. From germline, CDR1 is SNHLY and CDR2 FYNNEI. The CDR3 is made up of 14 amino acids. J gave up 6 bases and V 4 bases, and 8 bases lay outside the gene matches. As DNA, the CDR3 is TGTGCCAGCAGTGGCCCCGACAGGGCGCAGACCCAGTACTTC. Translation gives CASSGPDRAQTQYF. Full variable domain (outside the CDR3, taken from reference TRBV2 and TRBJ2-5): EPEVTQTPSHQVTQMGQEVILRCVPISNHLYFYWYRQILGQKVEFLVSFYNNEISEKSEIFDDQFSVERPDGSNFTLKIRSTKLEDSAMYFCASSGPDRAQTQYFGPGTRLLVL.

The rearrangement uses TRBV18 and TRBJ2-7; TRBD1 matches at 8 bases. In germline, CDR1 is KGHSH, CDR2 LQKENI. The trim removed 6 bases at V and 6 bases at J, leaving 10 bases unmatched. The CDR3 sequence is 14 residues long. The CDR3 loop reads CASSPGQGQGEQYF. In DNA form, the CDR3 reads TGTGCCAGCTCGCCCGGACAGGGTCAGGGCGAGCAGTACTTC.

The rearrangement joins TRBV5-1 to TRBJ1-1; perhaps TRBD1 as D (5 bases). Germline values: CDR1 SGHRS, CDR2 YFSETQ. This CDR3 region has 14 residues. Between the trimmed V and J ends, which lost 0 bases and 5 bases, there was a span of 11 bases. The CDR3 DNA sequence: TGCGCCAGCAGCTTGGGGGGCGCGAGGACTGAAGCTTTCTTT. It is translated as CASSLGGARTEAFF.

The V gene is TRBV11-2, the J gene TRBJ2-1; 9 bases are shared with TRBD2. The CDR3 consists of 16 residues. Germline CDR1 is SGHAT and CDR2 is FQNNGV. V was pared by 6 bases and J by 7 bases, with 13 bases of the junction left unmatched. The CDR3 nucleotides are TGTGCCAGCAGAACCCATAGCGGGAGAATTGGAAATGAGCAGTTCTTC. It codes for CASRTHSGRIGNEQFF.

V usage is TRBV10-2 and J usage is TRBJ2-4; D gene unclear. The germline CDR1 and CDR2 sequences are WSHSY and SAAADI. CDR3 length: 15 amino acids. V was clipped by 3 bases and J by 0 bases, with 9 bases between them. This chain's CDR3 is CASSDQVTAKNIQYF. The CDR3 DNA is TGCGCCAGCAGTGATCAGGTCACAGCCAAAAACATTCAGTACTTC.

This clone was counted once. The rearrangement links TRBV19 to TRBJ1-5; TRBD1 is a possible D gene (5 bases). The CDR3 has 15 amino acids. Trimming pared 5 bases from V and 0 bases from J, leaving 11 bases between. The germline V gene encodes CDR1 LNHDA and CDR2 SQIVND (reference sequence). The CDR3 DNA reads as TGTGCCAGTAGTGTGACAGCGAATAGCAATCAGCCCCAGCATTTT. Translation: CASSVTANSNQPQHF.

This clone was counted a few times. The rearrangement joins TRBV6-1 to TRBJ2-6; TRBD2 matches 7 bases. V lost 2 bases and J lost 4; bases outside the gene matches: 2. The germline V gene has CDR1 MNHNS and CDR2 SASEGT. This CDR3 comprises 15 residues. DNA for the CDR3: TGTGCCAGCAGTGAAAGCGGGGCCGGGGCCAACGTCCTGACTTTC. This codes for CASSESGAGANVLTF.

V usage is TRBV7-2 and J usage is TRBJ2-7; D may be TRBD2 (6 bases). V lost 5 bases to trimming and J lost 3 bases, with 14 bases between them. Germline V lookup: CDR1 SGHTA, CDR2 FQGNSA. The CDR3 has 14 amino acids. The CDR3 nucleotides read TGTGCCAGCAGCCACAACCGGGGGAGCTACGAGCAGTACTTC. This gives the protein CASSHNRGSYEQYF.

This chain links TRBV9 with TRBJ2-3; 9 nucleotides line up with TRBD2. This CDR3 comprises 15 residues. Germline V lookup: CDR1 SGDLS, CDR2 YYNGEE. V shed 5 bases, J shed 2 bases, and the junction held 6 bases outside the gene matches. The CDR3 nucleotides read TGTGCCAGCAGTTCCTTAGCGGGAGCCACAGATACGCAGTATTTT. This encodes CASSSLAGATDTQYF.